This passage covers 23 T cell receptor beta chains from one sample sequenced in a study of PD-L1 blockade in urothelial cancer. Noted time point: peripheral blood 6 weeks after treatment start. Clones were sequenced by immunoSEQ multiplex PCR, and TCRdb holds only the in-frame ones, with some missing. This table holds 40,000 to 55,000 clones, 91% found once. The sample consisted of PBMCs, taken around atezolizumab (anti-PD-L1) treatment. The receptors shown here come from a man aged 70 or older with urothelial cancer.

V is TRBV5-8 and J is TRBJ2-5, with 7 bases matching TRBD2. The germline V gene has CDR1 SGHTS and CDR2 YDEGEE. This CDR3 comprises 15 residues. Losses at the gene ends were 4 bases for V and 1 base for J; bases not matched to a gene: 7. The CDR3 region has the DNA TGTGCCAGCAGCCCCGGGGGGTCTTTCCAAGAGACCCAGTACTTC. Translating it yields CASSPGGSFQETQYF.

The chain joins TRBV5-1 to TRBJ1-1; the D is unclear. V shed 2 bases and J shed 5 bases, with 19 bases lying between them. CDR1 is SGHRS and CDR2 is YFSETQ in the germline V gene. CDR3 length: 16 amino acids. The CDR3 loop reads CASSFGLLEVGTEAFF. The CDR3 coding sequence is TGCGCCAGCAGCTTCGGCCTCCTGGAGGTAGGGACTGAAGCTTTCTTT.

This clone was observed once. The J gene is TRBJ2-3, the V gene TRBV20-1; D gene uncertain. This CDR3 spans 11 amino acids. Between the trimmed V and J ends, which lost 6 bases and 4 bases, there was a span of 8 bases. The germline CDR1 and CDR2 sequences are DFQATT and SNEGSKA (reference sequence). For the CDR3, the DNA is TGCAGTGCCCCGCGGCCAGATACGCAGTATTTT. This translates into CSAPRPDTQYF.

This rearrangement joins TRBV19 to TRBJ2-6; 7 bases line up with TRBD1. The CDR3 totals 19 residues. Germline V gene sequence: CDR1 LNHDA, CDR2 SQIVND (reference sequence). V lost 4 bases, J lost 12 bases, and 24 bases stayed unmatched. CDR3: CASSTNPNRGRGSGGVLTF. DNA of the CDR3: TGTGCCAGTAGTACGAATCCCAACAGGGGCCGAGGTTCTGGCGGCGTCCTGACTTTC.

The chain is built from TRBV12-5 and TRBJ2-2, with 7 bases fitting TRBD2. This CDR3 has 14 residues. Trimming took 5 bases from V and 4 from J; bases not matched to a gene: 4. CDR1 is LGHNT and CDR2 is FRNRAP in the germline V gene. The CDR3 protein is CASGPGGGTGELFF. CDR3 bases: TGTGCTAGTGGTCCGGGGGGAGGCACCGGGGAGCTGTTTTTT. Drawing the rest from reference TRBV12-5 and TRBJ2-2, the complete variable domain is DARVTQTPRHKVTEMGQEVTMRCQPILGHNTVFWYRQTMMQGLELLAYFRNRAPLDDSGMPKDRFSAEMPDATLATLKIQPSEPRDSAVYFCASGPGGGTGELFFGEGSRLTVL.

This clone was observed a single time. This sequence joins TRBV21-1 and TRBJ2-1; the tabulated D call, TRBD1, remains unverified against the DNA. TRBV21-1 corresponds to a pseudogene. This CDR3 has 19 residues. The CDR3 sequence: CASSKVKGLSVRSYNEQFF. CDR3 nucleotides: TGTGCCAGCAGCAAAGTGAAGGGGCTATCGGTAAGGTCCTACAATGAGCAGTTCTTC.

The gene calls are TRBV5-1 and TRBJ1-4; D is undetermined. CDR3 size: 15 residues. CDR1 and CDR2 (germline): SGHRS, YFSETQ. V lost 5 bases and J lost 2, with 13 bases in between. The CDR3: CASSFEGRTNEKLFF. CDR3 coding DNA: TGCGCCAGCAGTTTCGAGGGAAGGACTAATGAAAAACTGTTTTTT.

The rearrangement uses TRBV19 and TRBJ2-4, with 9 bases aligning to TRBD1. V lost 4 bases, J lost 6 bases, and 7 bases stayed unmatched. The germline V gene encodes CDR1 LNHDA and CDR2 SQIVND (reference sequence). This CDR3 spans 15 amino acids. The CDR3 sequence: CASSRDRDSGNIQYF. The DNA for the CDR3 is TGTGCCAGTAGTAGGGACAGGGATTCGGGAAACATTCAGTACTTC.

This clone was counted once. This chain links TRBV5-1 with TRBJ2-7, with D maybe TRBD2 (5 bases). The CDR3 sequence is 14 residues long. In germline, CDR1 is SGHRS, CDR2 YFSETQ. Trimming cost V 0 bases and J 3 bases, with 10 bases left between them. CDR3 sequence reads: CASSLAGIYYEQYF. The CDR3 bases are TGCGCCAGCAGCTTGGCCGGGATATACTACGAGCAGTACTTC.

J is TRBJ2-1 and V is TRBV13, with TRBD2 identical over 8 bases. The CDR3 totals 17 residues. CDR1 is PRHDT and CDR2 is FYEKMQ in the germline V gene (reference sequence). The J segment lost 0 bases and the V segment lost 2 bases, leaving 6 bases of the junction unmatched. The CDR3 protein is CASSLRSGTSSYNEQFF. The CDR3, as DNA: TGTGCCAGCAGCTTACGTAGCGGGACTAGCTCCTACAATGAGCAGTTCTTC.

V usage is TRBV28 and J usage is TRBJ2-1, with D uncertain. Trimming stripped 10 bases from V and 0 bases from J, with 13 bases between. CDR3 length: 14 amino acids. CDR1 is MDHEN and CDR2 is SYDVKM in the germline V gene. The CDR3 here is CATPPVSSYNEQFF. CDR3 coding DNA: TGTGCCACCCCCCCAGTAAGCTCCTACAATGAGCAGTTCTTC.

The genes are TRBV25-1 and TRBJ2-5; no clear D. The CDR3 spans 14 residues. From germline, CDR1 is MGHDK and CDR2 SYGVNS. Trimming removed 1 base from V and 1 base from J, with 7 bases in between. CDR3 protein: CASSEWPPQETQYF. For the CDR3, the DNA is TGTGCCAGCAGTGAATGGCCCCCCCAAGAGACCCAGTACTTC.

This sequence joins TRBV18 and TRBJ2-5, with D perhaps TRBD2 (6 bases). Trimming shortened V by 6 bases and J by 5 bases, and 10 bases separated the two germline ends. Germline lookup yields CDR1 KGHSH and CDR2 LQKENI. This CDR3 spans 12 amino acids. Written as DNA, the CDR3 is TGTGCCAGCTCCGGGGGTCCGGAGACCCAGTACTTC. It translates to CASSGGPETQYF.

The V call is TRBV7-2, the J call TRBJ1-5; no definite D call. Looked up from germline, CDR1 is SGHTA and CDR2 is FQGNSA. V gave up 1 base and J gave up 1 base, with 8 bases separating them. The CDR3 is 15 amino acids. This CDR3 reads CASSLVGESNQPQHF. CDR3 DNA: TGTGCCAGCAGCTTAGTCGGGGAGAGCAATCAGCCCCAGCATTTT.

The rearrangement joins TRBV5-1 to TRBJ2-2; D possibly corresponds to TRBD1 (6 bases). The germline V gene encodes CDR1 SGHRS and CDR2 YFSETQ. V was shortened by 3 bases and J by 5 bases, with 14 bases between the two germline ends. This CDR3 contains 15 residues. CDR3 sequence reads: CASSSRTVGTGELFF. CDR3 nucleotide sequence: TGCGCCAGCAGCTCCCGGACAGTCGGGACCGGGGAGCTGTTTTTT.

This rearrangement joins TRBV5-1 to TRBJ2-7, with no clear D. The germline V gene has CDR1 SGHRS and CDR2 YFSETQ. Trimming took 0 bases from V and 0 from J, leaving 10 bases between them. This CDR3 contains 15 residues. CDR3 DNA: TGCGCCAGCAGCTTGGCGACGACACCCTCCTACGAGCAGTACTTC. Its protein is CASSLATTPSYEQYF.

On this clone itself: The same CDR3 is also encoded by other DNA sequences in this sample. DNA of the CDR3: TGTGCCAGCAGTTTTAGGGGTGGAACTGAAGCTTTCTTT. Its translation: CASSFRGGTEAFF. The chain links TRBV27 to TRBJ1-1; TRBD1 might be the D (5 bases). This CDR3 is 13 amino acids long. In germline, CDR1 is MNHEY, CDR2 SMNVEV (reference sequence). V was shortened by 3 bases and J by 5 bases, with 10 bases between the two germline ends.

This rearrangement joins TRBV20-1 to TRBJ1-2, with a possible D match to TRBD1 (6 bases). CDR3 size: 11 residues. V dropped 3 bases and J dropped 7 bases, with 9 bases sitting between them. In germline, CDR1 is DFQATT, CDR2 SNEGSKA (reference sequence). CDR3 protein: CSARGAGGYTF. The CDR3 DNA is TGCAGTGCTAGGGGGGCTGGTGGCTACACCTTC.

In its sample, this clone was seen a few times. The chain carries TRBV18 and TRBJ1-5, with a possible D match to TRBD1 (5 bases). V lost 2 bases and J 1 base, leaving 9 bases between the germline ends. This CDR3 contains 15 residues. Germline-derived CDR1 and CDR2 are KGHSH and LQKENI. The CDR3 DNA reads TGTGCCAGCTCACCAGGCCAGGGCAGCAATCAGCCCCAGCATTTT. This translates into CASSPGQGSNQPQHF.

This sequence joins TRBV7-2 and TRBJ2-7, with D perhaps matching TRBD1 (6 bases). The germline V and J ends were trimmed by 5 bases and 3 bases, with 20 bases remaining between them. In germline, CDR1 is SGHTA, CDR2 FQGNSA. The CDR3 contains 16 residues. For the CDR3, the DNA is TGTGCCAGCAGCACCCTGAAAGGGGACAAGGTCTACGAGCAGTACTTC. Encoded protein: CASSTLKGDKVYEQYF.

The chain links TRBV30 to TRBJ2-3, with TRBD2 matching 13 bases. The CDR3 length is 20 residues. The V gene end was trimmed by 0 bases and the J gene end by 3 bases; junction bases not matched to a gene: 15. Germline V lookup: CDR1 GTSNPN, CDR2 SVGIG (reference sequence). DNA of the CDR3: TGTGCCTGGAGTGTATCTACTAGCGGGAGGGCCCGGCGGAGAACAGATACGCAGTATTTT. This codes for CAWSVSTSGRARRRTDTQYF.

This clone was observed a handful of times. The V gene is TRBV6-4, the J gene TRBJ1-1, with 8 nucleotides matching TRBD1. J was trimmed by 5 bases and V by 4 bases; bases with no gene match: 3. The CDR3 spans 13 residues. Germline V CDR1 and CDR2: MRHNA, SNTAGT. The CDR3 region is CASSADRGTEAFF. CDR3 nucleotides: TGTGCCAGCAGTGCAGACAGGGGAACTGAAGCTTTCTTT.

This sequence joins TRBV29-1 and TRBJ2-7; D is possibly TRBD1 (6 bases). CDR1 and CDR2 (germline): SQVTM, ANQGSEA. V lost 1 base, J lost 0 bases, and 16 bases lay in between. The CDR3 is 16 amino acids. The CDR3, as DNA: TGCAGCGTTGAAGGCGGTGGGACACCAAGCTCCTACGAGCAGTACTTC. Translation: CSVEGGGTPSSYEQYF.